Below are 29 T cell receptor beta chains sequenced from a single sample in a study of shared clonotypes between healthy human individuals (dated by TCRdb to about 2020). The library was obtained by the immunoSEQ multiplex PCR assay. TCRdb mirrors the immuneACCESS table, restricted to in-frame sequences. Some clones are absent from its copies; in checked studies, under half trace to an unresolved V gene, and the reason for the others is unknown. For this sample the table gives more than 500,000 clones, of which approximately 94% were detected only once. About 0.067% of the sample is in the top ten clones. Sequencing was carried out using naive CD4+ T cells sorted from blood. This specimen's cell subset or site label, per the study, means: CD45RA+ positively selected. The receptors come from a woman aged 30 to 39 in good health.

J is TRBJ1-5 and V is TRBV28; D may be TRBD1 (6 bases). Germline CDR1 is MDHEN and CDR2 is SYDVKM. This CDR3 comprises 16 residues. Trimming removed 2 bases from V and 1 base from J, with 12 bases in between. The DNA of the CDR3 is TGTGCCAGCAGTTTACTGTCCCAGGGGAGCAATCAGCCCCAGCATTTT. Amino acid sequence: CASSLLSQGSNQPQHF.

Written as DNA, the CDR3 is TGTGCCAGCAGCCGAGGCCGGGACAATGAGCAGTTCTTC. It is translated as CASSRGRDNEQFF. This sequence joins TRBV5-4 and TRBJ2-1; D is undetermined. Trimming removed 4 bases from V and 5 bases from J, with 10 bases in between. This CDR3 has 13 residues. In germline, CDR1 is SGHNT, CDR2 YYREEE (reference sequence).

V and J are TRBV4-1 and TRBJ1-2, with D maybe TRBD1 (5 bases). Deletions cut 5 bases from V and 0 bases from J, with 13 bases between. From germline, CDR1 is MGHRA and CDR2 YSYEKL. The CDR3 consists of 15 residues. The CDR3: CASSGRGRTNYGYTF. CDR3 DNA sequence: TGCGCCAGCAGCGGGCGGGGACGGACTAACTATGGCTACACCTTC.

This clone was counted a single time. The chain joins TRBV28 to TRBJ1-4; 7 bases match TRBD1. V shed 0 bases, J shed 2 bases, and the junction held 6 bases outside the gene matches. Germline V gene sequence: CDR1 MDHEN, CDR2 SYDVKM. There are 17 residues in the CDR3. The CDR3 spells CASSLWGRGRTNEKLFF. In DNA form, the CDR3 reads TGTGCCAGCAGTTTATGGGGCAGGGGGAGGACTAATGAAAAACTGTTTTTT.

V usage is TRBV7-7 and J usage is TRBJ2-5; 7 bases agree with TRBD1. CDR1 and CDR2 (germline): SSHAT, FNYEAQ (reference sequence). This CDR3 is 15 amino acids long. The ends lost 5 bases at V and 2 bases at J; junction bases unmatched: 8. CDR3 DNA sequence: TGTGCCAGCAGCAGACAGGGTTTCGGACAAGAGACCCAGTACTTC. Protein sequence: CASSRQGFGQETQYF.

The chain recombines TRBV14 with TRBJ2-7; a weak D match, TRBD1 (5 bases). In germline, CDR1 is SGHDN, CDR2 FVKESK. Between the trimmed V and J ends, which lost 5 bases and 2 bases, there was a span of 13 bases. The CDR3 has 14 amino acids. CDR3 nucleotides: TGTGCCAGCAGCGCCAGGGTGGGTACCTACGAGCAGTACTTC. This translates into CASSARVGTYEQYF.

The rearrangement uses TRBV30 and TRBJ1-2; D is ambiguous. V was clipped by 3 bases and J by 12 bases, with 5 bases between them. The length of the CDR3 is 8 residues. CDR1 GTSNPN and CDR2 SVGIG come from the germline V gene (reference sequence). This CDR3 is CAWREHTF. As DNA, the CDR3 is TGTGCCTGGAGGGAGCACACCTTC.

The DNA for the CDR3 is TGCAGCGTAGACGACAGTAAGGCCTACAATGAGCAGTTCTTC. Protein: CSVDDSKAYNEQFF. This rearrangement joins TRBV29-1 to TRBJ2-1, with D maybe TRBD1 (5 bases). The V gene's germline CDR1 is SQVTM and CDR2 ANQGSEA. The CDR3 has 14 amino acids. The V end lost 6 bases, the J end lost 2 bases, and 14 bases lay between the germline ends.

This chain uses TRBV7-2 with TRBJ2-7; 9 bases line up with TRBD2. The germline V gene encodes CDR1 SGHTA and CDR2 FQGNSA. The CDR3 runs 14 residues. Trimming removed 3 bases from V and 4 bases from J; junction bases left unmatched: 4. This CDR3 reads CASSFGGRGYEQYF. The CDR3 bases are TGTGCCAGCAGCTTTGGCGGGAGGGGGTACGAGCAGTACTTC.

V is TRBV28 and J is TRBJ2-6; D is unclear. V gave up 3 bases and J gave up 0 bases, with 6 bases separating them. The germline CDR1 and CDR2 sequences are MDHEN and SYDVKM. There are 15 residues in the CDR3. As DNA, the CDR3 is TGTGCCAGCAGTTTGTTCAGCTCTGGGGCCAACGTCCTGACTTTC. Translated: CASSLFSSGANVLTF. The full variable domain, completed using reference TRBV28 and TRBJ2-6, is DVKVTQSSRYLVKRTGEKVFLECVQDMDHENMFWYRQDPGLGLRLIYFSYDVKMKEKGDIPEGYSVSREKKERFSLILESASTNQTSMYLCASSLFSSGANVLTFGAGSRLTVL.

The rearrangement links TRBV6-5 to TRBJ1-3; 7 nucleotides line up with TRBD1. V dropped 5 bases and J dropped 4; count of bases not matched to a gene: 5. Germline-derived CDR1 and CDR2 are MNHEY and SVGAGI. The CDR3 consists of 14 residues. The CDR3 region has the DNA TGTGCCAGCAGTCCGACAGGGACGGGAAACACCATATATTTT. The encoded protein is CASSPTGTGNTIYF.

This chain uses TRBV7-8 with TRBJ2-2; 14 nucleotides line up with TRBD2. Germline V gene sequence: CDR1 SGHVS, CDR2 FQNEAQ. The junction had 19 bases not matched to a gene; V was cut back by 2 bases and J by 8 bases. This CDR3 comprises 21 residues. Here the CDR3 DNA reads TGTGCCAGCAGCTTACCGGTTTACAAGACTAGCGGGAGGGGTCGGCAGGGGGAGCTGTTTTTT. Protein: CASSLPVYKTSGRGRQGELFF.

The chain uses TRBV6-1 and TRBJ1-2, with D perhaps TRBD1 (6 bases). This CDR3 has 14 residues. V was shortened by 5 bases and J by 1 base, with 11 bases between the two germline ends. From germline, CDR1 is MNHNS and CDR2 SASEGT. This chain's CDR3 is CASSRQVDNYGYTF. DNA of the CDR3: TGTGCCAGCAGTAGACAGGTAGATAACTATGGCTACACCTTC.

This rearrangement joins TRBV5-1 to TRBJ2-7; perhaps TRBD1 as D (5 bases). This CDR3 spans 14 amino acids. CDR1 is SGHRS and CDR2 is YFSETQ in the germline V gene. V lost 4 bases and J lost 6, with 17 bases in between. In nucleotides, the CDR3 is TGCGCCAGCAGCATTAGTCCAGGGTTGGGCGAGCAGTACTTC. Translated, it gives CASSISPGLGEQYF.

This CDR3 is CSGGQGGGYTF. The CDR3 DNA is TGCAGCGGTGGACAGGGGGGTGGCTACACCTTC. This chain uses TRBV29-1 with TRBJ1-2, with 10 bases identical to TRBD1. Germline lookup yields CDR1 SQVTM and CDR2 ANQGSEA. The junction had 3 bases not matched to a gene; V was cut back by 7 bases and J by 7 bases. This CDR3 region has 11 residues.

The V and J genes are TRBV30 and TRBJ1-3; 7 positions agree with TRBD1. CDR1 is GTSNPN, CDR2 SVGIG, per germline (reference sequence). Trimming took 1 base from V and 4 from J; bases not matched to a gene: 7. This CDR3 is 15 amino acids long. This chain's CDR3 is CAWSAYRGSGNTIYF. In DNA form, the CDR3 reads TGTGCCTGGAGTGCCTACAGGGGCTCCGGAAACACCATATATTTT.

V is TRBV28 and J is TRBJ2-1, with D tentatively TRBD1 or TRBD2 (5 bases each). CDR1 is MDHEN, CDR2 SYDVKM, per germline. The CDR3 sequence is 17 residues long. V lost 4 bases and J lost 9, with 25 bases in between. Here the CDR3 DNA reads TGTGCCAGCAGTTGGGCCAGGGAGCTAGCAAGCCGCGGTGAGCAGTTCTTC. Translating it yields CASSWARELASRGEQFF.

The CDR3 reads CATRDSQTQYF. The CDR3 nucleotides are TGTGCCACCCGGGACAGCCAGACCCAGTACTTC. V and J are TRBV19 and TRBJ2-5; TRBD1 matches at 7 bases. V trimming: 10 bases; J trimming: 6 bases; junction bases outside the gene matches: 5. CDR1 is LNHDA, CDR2 SQIVND, per germline (reference sequence). CDR3 length: 11 residues.

This chain uses TRBV6-5 with TRBJ2-7; the D is unclear. Germline CDR1 is MNHEY and CDR2 is SVGAGI. V gave up 6 bases and J gave up 4 bases, with 10 bases separating them. The CDR3 is made up of 12 amino acids. The CDR3 DNA follows: TGTGCCAGCAGCCGACCGTTTTACGAGCAGTACTTC. Translated: CASSRPFYEQYF.

The chain links TRBV10-3 to TRBJ1-1; D possibly corresponds to TRBD1 (5 bases). Per the germline V gene, CDR1 is ENHRY and CDR2 is SYGVKD. The CDR3 is made up of 13 amino acids. The V gene lost 4 bases and the J gene lost 0 bases, with 6 bases spanning the gap. CDR3 protein: CAISAGMNTEAFF. CDR3 in DNA: TGTGCCATCAGTGCAGGGATGAACACTGAAGCTTTCTTT.

The rearrangement links TRBV7-2 to TRBJ2-7; D may be TRBD1 (6 bases). The germline gives CDR1 SGHTA, CDR2 FQGNSA. This CDR3 spans 15 amino acids. V gave up 3 bases and J gave up 5 bases, with 17 bases separating them. CDR3 residues: CASSLGDGQIHEQYF. The CDR3 DNA follows: TGTGCCAGCAGCTTGGGAGACGGACAGATCCACGAGCAGTACTTC.

The chain is built from TRBV11-3 and TRBJ2-4; the D gene could be TRBD1 or TRBD2 (7 bases each). This CDR3 region has 14 residues. The germline CDR1 and CDR2 sequences are SGHNT and YENEEA. The V and J ends lost 4 bases and 6 bases respectively, with 13 bases between them. This chain's CDR3 is CASSSQGEGNIQYF. CDR3 nucleotides: TGTGCCAGCAGCTCGCAGGGGGAGGGAAACATTCAGTACTTC.

This chain uses TRBV6-5 with TRBJ2-3; the D is unclear. With 3 bases removed from V and 5 bases from J, the gap between germline ends came to 12 bases. The germline V gene encodes CDR1 MNHEY and CDR2 SVGAGI. The CDR3 consists of 14 residues. The CDR3 loop is CASSYRASQDTQYF. The CDR3 DNA sequence: TGTGCCAGCAGTTATCGGGCCAGCCAAGATACGCAGTATTTT.

The V gene is TRBV27, the J gene TRBJ2-3; no reliable D call. The germline CDR1 and CDR2 sequences are MNHEY and SMNVEV (reference sequence). V was clipped by 3 bases and J by 2 bases, with 12 bases between them. The CDR3 sequence is 15 residues long. DNA of the CDR3: TGTGCCAGCAGTTTTAGGAGTAGGGTCACAGATACGCAGTATTTT. Amino acid sequence: CASSFRSRVTDTQYF.

CDR3 coding DNA: TGTGCCAGCAGCGAGATCGGCGGGACGGGAGAAAAACTGTTTTTT. Its protein is CASSEIGGTGEKLFF. This chain links TRBV7-9 with TRBJ1-4, with a possible D match to TRBD1 (5 bases). Trimming removed 5 bases from V and 8 bases from J, with 18 bases in between. Germline-derived CDR1 and CDR2 are SEHNR and FQNEAQ (reference sequence). This CDR3 is 15 amino acids long.

The chain is built from TRBV7-3 and TRBJ2-1; D unresolved. V lost 1 base to trimming and J lost 8 bases, with 12 bases between them. This CDR3 is built from 14 residues. Germline V gives CDR1 SGHTA, CDR2 FQGTGA. CDR3 sequence reads: CASSLIGAVDEQFF. The CDR3 nucleotides are TGTGCCAGCAGCTTAATAGGAGCAGTAGATGAGCAGTTCTTC.

The chain combines TRBV7-9 with TRBJ1-5; tentatively, D is TRBD1 (6 bases). The V end was cut by 0 bases, the J end by 4 bases, with 13 bases between. The CDR3 loop spans 16 amino acids. Germline CDR1 is SEHNR and CDR2 is FQNEAQ (reference sequence). The CDR3 loop reads CASSLAYQGTNQPQHF. Here the CDR3 DNA reads TGTGCCAGCAGCTTAGCGTACCAGGGGACGAATCAGCCCCAGCATTTT.

J is TRBJ1-1 and V is TRBV28; D might be TRBD1 (6 bases). The CDR3 loop spans 13 amino acids. Deletions cut 6 bases from V and 9 bases from J, with 17 bases between. Germline V gene sequence: CDR1 MDHEN, CDR2 SYDVKM. The CDR3 region is CASRSGHSRQAFF. Written as DNA, the CDR3 is TGTGCCAGCAGGTCGGGACACTCTCGTCAAGCTTTCTTT.

The V and J genes are TRBV5-1 and TRBJ2-3, with D perhaps assigned TRBD1 or TRBD2 (5 bases each). The germline V gene has CDR1 SGHRS and CDR2 YFSETQ. The CDR3 extends over 18 amino acids. The V end lost 2 bases, the J end lost 0 bases, and 19 bases lay between the germline ends. The DNA of the CDR3 is TGCGCCAGCAGCTTCACTGGCAGGGACCGACGTAGCACAGATACGCAGTATTTT. Translating it yields CASSFTGRDRRSTDTQYF. The full variable domain, completed using reference TRBV5-1 and TRBJ2-3, is KAGVTQTPRYLIKTRGQQVTLSCSPISGHRSVSWYQQTPGQGLQFLFEYFSETQRNKGNFPGRFSGRQFSNSRSEMNVSTLELGDSALYLCASSFTGRDRRSTDTQYFGPGTRLTVL.